The 16 T cell receptor beta chains presented below share a single source sample, sequenced in a study of blood T cell repertoires in COVID-19. Here immunoSEQ multiplex PCR was the method, and the copy in TCRdb shows in-frame clones only, minus some. The sample lists 300,000 to 400,000 clones, approximately 87% seen once, with roughly 8% in the top ten. Sequencing input: peripheral blood. The receptors were sampled from a woman in her forties or fifties who had recovered from COVID-19.

V and J are TRBV5-4 and TRBJ2-3, with D maybe TRBD2 (5 bases). CDR1 is SGHNT, CDR2 YYREEE, per germline (reference sequence). The V gene lost 0 bases and the J gene lost 1 base, with 9 bases spanning the gap. This CDR3 has 15 amino acids. The CDR3 spells CASSLDWGGTDTQYF. DNA of the CDR3: TGTGCCAGCAGCTTGGATTGGGGAGGCACAGATACGCAGTATTTT. Drawing the rest from reference TRBV5-4 and TRBJ2-3, the complete variable domain is ETGVTQSPTHLIKTRGQQVTLRCSSQSGHNTVSWYQQALGQGPQFIFQYYREEENGRGNFPPRFSGLQFPNYSSELNVNALELDDSALYLCASSLDWGGTDTQYFGPGTRLTVL.

The V call is TRBV3-1 (or the pseudogene TRBV3-2), the J call TRBJ2-5; weak D call: TRBD1 (7 bases). The CDR3 is 14 residues long. V lost 4 bases to trimming and J lost 5 bases, with 14 bases between them. CDR1 and CDR2 (germline): LGHDT, YNNKEL (reference sequence). The CDR3, as DNA: TGTGCCAGCAGCCGAGAACAGGGGAGGGAGACCCAGTACTTC. Protein product: CASSREQGRETQYF.

The chain joins TRBV9 to TRBJ2-5; 8 positions agree with TRBD2. Germline CDR1 and CDR2: SGDLS and YYNGEE. The CDR3 runs to 14 residues. The J segment lost 5 bases and the V segment lost 7 bases, leaving 10 bases of the junction unmatched. The CDR3 region has the DNA TGTGCCAGCTCCTTGACTAGCGTAGGGGAGACCCAGTACTTC. Translation: CASSLTSVGETQYF.

The gene calls are TRBV7-9 and TRBJ1-1; 8 bases fit TRBD1. J lost 5 bases, V lost 5 bases, and 7 bases had no gene match. CDR3 size: 14 residues. CDR1 is SEHNR, CDR2 FQNEAQ, per germline (reference sequence). CDR3 bases: TGTGCCAGCAGCCGTGGACAGGGTTGGACTGAAGCTTTCTTT. It specifies CASSRGQGWTEAFF.

The rearrangement joins TRBV5-4 to TRBJ1-1; TRBD1 is a possible D gene (5 bases). The CDR3 totals 20 residues. Trimming cost V 0 bases and J 4 bases, with 28 bases left between them. The germline V gene encodes CDR1 SGHNT and CDR2 YYREEE (reference sequence). Here the CDR3 DNA reads TGTGCCAGCAGCTTGGCCGGTACGTGGGCGGGGGGTAACGACCGCACTGAAGCTTTCTTT. The encoded protein is CASSLAGTWAGGNDRTEAFF. Based on the CDR3 plus reference TRBV5-4 and TRBJ1-1, the full variable domain is ETGVTQSPTHLIKTRGQQVTLRCSSQSGHNTVSWYQQALGQGPQFIFQYYREEENGRGNFPPRFSGLQFPNYSSELNVNALELDDSALYLCASSLAGTWAGGNDRTEAFFGQGTRLTVV.

This clone showed up just once. The gene calls are TRBV24-1 and TRBJ1-2, with a weak D call TRBD1 (5 bases). The V end was cut by 5 bases, the J end by 3 bases, with 9 bases between. This CDR3 has 13 residues. In germline, CDR1 is KGHDR, CDR2 SFDVKD. CDR3 nucleotide sequence: TGTGCCACCAGTGTGGGGGGAGACTATGGCTACACCTTC. As protein: CATSVGGDYGYTF.

The chain has TRBV15 and TRBJ2-7, with D possibly being TRBD2 (6 bases). Per the germline V gene, CDR1 is LNHNV and CDR2 is YYDKDF (reference sequence). V was clipped by 7 bases and J by 3 bases, with 16 bases between them. The CDR3 covers 14 residues. The CDR3 spells CATKGTPKDYEQYF. CDR3 bases: TGTGCCACCAAGGGGACTCCGAAGGACTACGAGCAGTACTTC.

The rearrangement uses TRBV7-9 and TRBJ1-1; 7 nucleotides match TRBD1. Germline V gene sequence: CDR1 SEHNR, CDR2 FQNEAQ (reference sequence). V shed 4 bases, J shed 6 bases, and the junction held 5 bases outside the gene matches. This CDR3 has 13 amino acids. This chain's CDR3 is CASSSQGKSEAFF. DNA for the CDR3: TGTGCCAGCAGCTCACAGGGGAAATCTGAAGCTTTCTTT. The full variable domain, its missing parts supplied by reference TRBV7-9 and TRBJ1-1, is DTGVSQNPRHKITKRGQNVTFRCDPISEHNRLYWYRQTLGQGPEFLTYFQNEAQLEKSRLLSDRFSAERPKGSFSTLEIQRTEQGDSAMYLCASSSQGKSEAFFGQGTRLTVV.

The V call is TRBV7-6, the J call TRBJ2-1; 7 nucleotides agree with TRBD2. Germline V gene sequence: CDR1 SGHVS, CDR2 FNYEAQ. V lost 3 bases, J lost 6 bases, and 5 bases stayed unmatched. The CDR3 consists of 14 residues. CDR3: CASSLPSGGNEQFF. The CDR3 nucleotides read TGTGCCAGCAGCTTGCCTAGCGGAGGCAATGAGCAGTTCTTC.

The rearrangement links TRBV19 to TRBJ1-4; D is undetermined. The V end lost 7 bases, the J end lost 2 bases, and 8 bases lay between the germline ends. CDR1 LNHDA and CDR2 SQIVND come from the germline V gene (reference sequence). This CDR3 has 13 amino acids. This CDR3 is CASKRLTNEKLFF. CDR3 coding DNA: TGTGCCAGTAAAAGACTGACTAATGAAAAACTGTTTTTT. The full variable domain, with the rest looked up from reference TRBV19 and TRBJ1-4, is DGGITQSPKYLFRKEGQNVTLSCEQNLNHDAMYWYRQDPGQGLRLIYYSQIVNDFQKGDIAEGYSVSREKKESFPLTVTSAQKNPTAFYLCASKRLTNEKLFFGSGTQLSVL.

DNA for the CDR3: TGTGCCAGCAGTTACCCCCCAGGGCTGGGCGAAAAACTGTTTTTT. Translated: CASSYPPGLGEKLFF. The gene calls are TRBV6-6 and TRBJ1-4, with a weak D call TRBD1 (5 bases). Trimming took 2 bases from V and 8 from J, leaving 15 bases between them. CDR3 size: 15 residues. Germline values: CDR1 MNHNY, CDR2 SVGAGI (reference sequence).

The CDR3 loop is CASSSTSGGPQETQYF. The CDR3 region has the DNA TGTGCCAGCAGCTCAACTAGCGGGGGACCCCAAGAGACCCAGTACTTC. The rearrangement links TRBV11-2 to TRBJ2-5, with TRBD2 matching 11 bases. CDR1 SGHAT and CDR2 FQNNGV come from the germline V gene. Germline trimming cut 4 bases from V and 1 base from J; bases unmatched to any gene: 5. The CDR3 has 16 amino acids.

This chain links TRBV28 with TRBJ1-1; 8 bases match TRBD1. This CDR3 is 16 amino acids long. Losses at the gene ends were 4 bases for V and 4 bases for J; bases not matched to a gene: 11. Germline V gene sequence: CDR1 MDHEN, CDR2 SYDVKM. The CDR3 coding sequence is TGTGCCAGCAGTTCCTCAGGGGGCGGTTTCGGCACTGAAGCTTTCTTT. This sequence encodes CASSSSGGGFGTEAFF.

The gene calls are TRBV21-1 and TRBJ2-4; the listed D gene, TRBD2, was not tested against the DNA. TRBV21-1 is a documented pseudogene. This CDR3 region has 14 residues. CDR3 sequence (DNA): TGTGCCAGCACGGGATCGCTAGCCAAAAACATTCAGTACTTC. Amino acid sequence: CASTGSLAKNIQYF.

This clone has more than one count but fewer than ten. The CDR3 is CASSQRTVINQPQHF. The CDR3 DNA reads TGTGCCAGCAGCCAGAGGACAGTGATCAATCAGCCCCAGCATTTT. The chain couples TRBV5-8 to TRBJ1-5, with D possibly being TRBD1 (6 bases). Trimming took 4 bases from V and 3 from J, leaving 14 bases between them. CDR3 length: 15 residues. Germline V lookup: CDR1 SGHTS, CDR2 YDEGEE.

The rearrangement links TRBV12-3 or TRBV12-4 to TRBJ2-5; TRBD2 agrees at 8 bases. With 2 bases clipped from V and 9 bases from J, the junction kept 5 bases outside the gene matches. The CDR3 covers 13 residues. CDR3 bases: TGTGCCAGCAGTTTATCGGGGGGGGCGGCCCAGTACTTC. Its translation: CASSLSGGAAQYF.